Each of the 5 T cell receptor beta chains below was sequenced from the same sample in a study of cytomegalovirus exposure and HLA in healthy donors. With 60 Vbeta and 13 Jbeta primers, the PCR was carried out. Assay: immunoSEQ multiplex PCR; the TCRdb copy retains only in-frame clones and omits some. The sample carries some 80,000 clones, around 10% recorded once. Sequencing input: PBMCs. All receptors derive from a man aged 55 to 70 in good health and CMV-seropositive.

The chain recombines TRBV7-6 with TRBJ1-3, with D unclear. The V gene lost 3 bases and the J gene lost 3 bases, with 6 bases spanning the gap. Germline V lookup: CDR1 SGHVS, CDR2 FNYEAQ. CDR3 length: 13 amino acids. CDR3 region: CASSLASGNTIYF. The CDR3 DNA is TGTGCCAGCAGCTTGGCCAGTGGAAACACCATATATTTT. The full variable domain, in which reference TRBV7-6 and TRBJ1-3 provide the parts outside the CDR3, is GAGVSQSPRYKVTKRGQDVALRCDPISGHVSLYWYRQALGQGPEFLTYFNYEAQQDKSGLPNDRFSAERPEGSISTLTIQRTEQRDSAMYRCASSLASGNTIYFGEGSWLTVV.

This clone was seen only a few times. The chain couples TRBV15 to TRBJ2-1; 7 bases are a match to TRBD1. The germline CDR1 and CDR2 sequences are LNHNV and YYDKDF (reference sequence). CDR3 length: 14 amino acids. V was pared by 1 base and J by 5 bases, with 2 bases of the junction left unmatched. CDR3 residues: CATSRGGQDNEQFF. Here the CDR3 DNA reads TGTGCCACCAGCAGAGGAGGACAGGACAATGAGCAGTTCTTC.

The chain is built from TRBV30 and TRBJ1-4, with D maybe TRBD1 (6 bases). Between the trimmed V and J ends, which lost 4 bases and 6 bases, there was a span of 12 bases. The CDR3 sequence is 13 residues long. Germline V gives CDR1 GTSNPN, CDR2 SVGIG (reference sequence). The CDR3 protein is CAWTGTSYEKLFF. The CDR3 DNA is TGTGCCTGGACCGGGACAAGCTATGAAAAACTGTTTTTT.

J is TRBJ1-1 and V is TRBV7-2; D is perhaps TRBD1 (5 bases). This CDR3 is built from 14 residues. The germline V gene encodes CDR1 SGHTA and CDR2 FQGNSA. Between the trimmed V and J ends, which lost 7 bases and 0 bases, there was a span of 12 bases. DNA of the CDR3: TGTGCCAGCAAAAGGACACTAATGAACACTGAAGCTTTCTTT. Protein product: CASKRTLMNTEAFF. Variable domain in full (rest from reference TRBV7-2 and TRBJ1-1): GAGVSQSPSNKVTEKGKDVELRCDPISGHTALYWYRQSLGQGLEFLIYFQGNSAPDKSGLPSDRFSAERTGGSVSTLTIQRTQQEDSAVYLCASKRTLMNTEAFFGQGTRLTVV.

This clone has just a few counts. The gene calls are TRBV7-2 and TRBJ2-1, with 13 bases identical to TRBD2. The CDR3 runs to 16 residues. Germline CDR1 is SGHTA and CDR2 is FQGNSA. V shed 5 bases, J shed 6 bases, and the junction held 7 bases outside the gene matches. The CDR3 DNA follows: TGTGCCAGCAGCCCACCGGGACTAGCGGGATTCAATGAGCAGTTCTTC. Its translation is CASSPPGLAGFNEQFF. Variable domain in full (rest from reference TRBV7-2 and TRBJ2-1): GAGVSQSPSNKVTEKGKDVELRCDPISGHTALYWYRQSLGQGLEFLIYFQGNSAPDKSGLPSDRFSAERTGGSVSTLTIQRTQQEDSAVYLCASSPPGLAGFNEQFFGPGTRLTVL.